The sequence of this T cell receptor beta chain was determined in a study of cytomegalovirus exposure and HLA in healthy donors. The CDR3 loop spans 12 amino acids. V was pared by 2 bases and J by 10 bases, with 10 bases between. The germline V gene encodes CDR1 SGHRS and CDR2 YFSETQ. The PCR made use of 60 Vbeta and 13 Jbeta primers. Sequenced by immunoSEQ multiplex PCR; TCRdb stores in-frame clones only, minus some. The table shows over 75,000 clones, with roughly 78% occurring only once. This clone was counted a few times. The sequencing input was PBMCs. The TCR originated in a woman between 55 and 75 years old in good health and CMV-seronegative. This chain joins TRBV5-1 and TRBJ2-1; D remains ambiguous. The CDR3 loop reads CASSLDIWEQFF. As DNA, the CDR3 is TGCGCCAGCAGCTTAGACATTTGGGAGCAGTTCTTC.